The text below deals with one T cell receptor beta chain. The record originates from a study of blood T cell dynamics during melanoma immunotherapy. Across the study: First-line therapy was either pembrolizumab or nivolumab with ipilimumab for metastatic melanoma.

Time point: pre-treatment baseline. CDR1 and CDR2 from the germline V gene are KGHSH and LQKENI. V was clipped by 3 bases and J by 7 bases; unmatched bases: 4. The CDR3 extends over 14 amino acids. Profiled with immunoSEQ multiplex PCR; TCRdb holds only in-frame clones, not every one. The table records approximately 15,000 clones, 85% of them present only once. The V and J genes are TRBV18 and TRBJ1-4; TRBD1 matches 8 bases. The sample in question was blood, obtained from a patient treated with checkpoint blockade. The receptor was isolated from a human donor with melanoma. In nucleotides, the CDR3 is TGTGCCAGCTCACCCCAGGGGGCGCGTGAAAAACTGTTTTTT. As protein: CASSPQGAREKLFF.